Below are 16 T cell receptor beta chains sequenced from a single sample in a study of shared T cell receptors in the human thymus (dated by TCRdb to the early 2020s). To prepare the library, the immunoSEQ multiplex PCR assay was applied. As stored in TCRdb, this immuneACCESS dataset retains in-frame rearrangements with V and J assigned. A fraction of the clones does not appear; measured against another copy, unresolved V genes explain less than half of the discrepancy, and the remainder lacks a known reason. Present in this sample are about 540,000 clones, around 82% of which were seen just once. 0.01% to 0.015% of the sample is held by the ten biggest clonotypes. This same sample was also taken into another study, of human thymus T cells.

The source material was thymocytes. These receptors all stem from a boy in the first two years of life with a congenital heart defect. Donor details come from another sample of the same person, matched by shared clones.

The J gene is TRBJ1-5, the V gene TRBV27; maybe TRBD1 (5 bases). The germline V and J ends were trimmed by 5 bases and 2 bases, with 13 bases remaining between them. Germline assignment: CDR1 MNHEY and CDR2 SMNVEV (reference sequence). This CDR3 has 15 residues. CDR3 sequence reads: CASSRWGVGNQPQHF. Written as DNA, the CDR3 is TGTGCCAGCAGTCGCTGGGGGGTTGGCAATCAGCCCCAGCATTTT.

The chain uses TRBV4-1 and TRBJ2-1; 9 positions match TRBD2. The J segment lost 0 bases and the V segment lost 4 bases, leaving 22 bases of the junction unmatched. CDR3 length: 22 residues. The germline V gene encodes CDR1 MGHRA and CDR2 YSYEKL. The CDR3 sequence is CASSLDAQRLAVPQGSYNEQFF. CDR3 nucleotide sequence: TGCGCCAGCAGCCTTGACGCCCAACGACTAGCGGTCCCACAGGGCTCCTACAATGAGCAGTTCTTC.

Concerning this clone itself: The sample holds other DNA sequences that translate to the same CDR3. This chain uses TRBV19 with TRBJ1-5; no definite D call. Germline V lookup: CDR1 LNHDA, CDR2 SQIVND (reference sequence). The V end was cut by 1 base, the J end by 0 bases, with 7 bases between. The CDR3 loop spans 15 amino acids. The CDR3 DNA reads as TGTGCCAGTAGTATAGGACGGGGTAGCAATCAGCCCCAGCATTTT. It codes for CASSIGRGSNQPQHF.

This chain connects TRBV14 to TRBJ2-7; 7 nucleotides match TRBD1. J was trimmed by 3 bases and V by 5 bases; bases with no gene match: 7. Germline CDR1 and CDR2: SGHDN and FVKESK. The CDR3 consists of 14 residues. The CDR3 reads CASSFRDSFYEQYF. In DNA form, the CDR3 reads TGTGCCAGCAGCTTCCGGGACAGCTTCTACGAGCAGTACTTC.

Here the CDR3 DNA reads TGCACCTTTTACAGGGGGCTTAAGGAGAACACTGAAGCTTTCTTT. It translates to CTFYRGLKENTEAFF. V and J are TRBV29-1 and TRBJ1-1; TRBD1 agrees at 9 bases. The length of the CDR3 is 15 residues. Germline loops: CDR1 SQVTM, CDR2 ANQGSEA.

This chain connects TRBV28 to TRBJ2-7; D is possibly TRBD1 or TRBD2 (9 bases each). V was clipped by 6 bases and J by 7 bases, with 34 bases between them. This CDR3 region has 19 residues. Germline values: CDR1 MDHEN, CDR2 SYDVKM. The CDR3 bases are TGTGCCAGCAGATTGGGACAGGGTCTGACTAGCGGAGGTCTGGGGGAGCAGTACTTC. It is translated as CASRLGQGLTSGGLGEQYF.

V usage is TRBV6-1 and J usage is TRBJ2-7, with 12 positions matching TRBD2. Germline CDR1 MNHNS, CDR2 SASEGT. The CDR3 runs 15 residues. The V segment lost 6 bases and the J segment 2 bases; nucleotides outside the gene matches: 5. CDR3 region: CASRLGLAGTYEQYF. Written as DNA, the CDR3 is TGTGCCAGCAGGCTAGGACTAGCGGGAACCTACGAGCAGTACTTC.

The rearrangement links TRBV7-9 to TRBJ2-7, with TRBD2 matching 11 bases. Germline V CDR1 and CDR2: SEHNR, FQNEAQ (reference sequence). Germline trimming cut 5 bases from V and 6 bases from J; bases unmatched to any gene: 9. This CDR3 comprises 15 residues. The CDR3 loop reads CASSQRAGTSGEQYF. CDR3 in DNA: TGTGCCAGCAGCCAACGTGCGGGGACTAGCGGCGAGCAGTACTTC.

The rearrangement joins TRBV6-5 to TRBJ2-7, with D possibly TRBD2 on 6 matching bases. V lost 0 bases and J lost 2, with 14 bases in between. The germline V gene has CDR1 MNHEY and CDR2 SVGAGI. The CDR3 sequence is 16 residues long. The CDR3 loop is CASSYSNGSIPYEQYF. The CDR3 nucleotides read TGTGCCAGCAGTTACTCGAACGGGAGCATCCCCTACGAGCAGTACTTC.

The CDR3 sequence: CAWNRGYPYEQYF. CDR3 nucleotide sequence: TGTGCCTGGAACAGGGGCTACCCCTACGAGCAGTACTTC. The chain is built from TRBV30 and TRBJ2-7; 7 nucleotides align to TRBD1. Looked up from germline, CDR1 is GTSNPN and CDR2 is SVGIG (reference sequence). After removal of 4 bases from V and 2 bases from J, the junction contained 5 bases not matched to a gene. This CDR3 is 13 amino acids long.

The chain couples TRBV27 to TRBJ2-1; 8 nucleotides match TRBD1. The V segment lost 2 bases and the J segment 7 bases; nucleotides outside the gene matches: 4. CDR1 and CDR2 from the germline V gene are MNHEY and SMNVEV (reference sequence). The CDR3 length is 14 residues. CDR3 residues: CASSLQQGVNEQFF. In DNA form, the CDR3 reads TGTGCCAGCAGTTTACAACAGGGGGTTAATGAGCAGTTCTTC.

The chain employs TRBV5-1 and TRBJ2-5, with a possible D match to TRBD2 (5 bases). The J call may be in error: the DNA end matches TRBJ2-7 better. The CDR3 is 14 residues long. Germline CDR1 is SGHRS and CDR2 is YFSETQ. CDR3 protein: CASSLGGPTYEQYF. Written as DNA, the CDR3 is TGCGCCAGCAGCTTGGGAGGGCCTACCTACGAGCAGTACTTC.

The chain joins TRBV5-1 to TRBJ1-1, with D possibly matching TRBD1 (5 bases). Germline values: CDR1 SGHRS, CDR2 YFSETQ. The CDR3 runs 16 residues. V lost 4 bases to trimming and J lost 3 bases, with 19 bases between them. This chain's CDR3 is CASSPALAGLDTEAFF. DNA for the CDR3: TGCGCCAGCAGCCCGGCCCTGGCAGGGCTGGACACTGAAGCTTTCTTT.

This chain uses TRBV5-6 with TRBJ2-1; 7 positions agree with TRBD2. The CDR3 is 13 residues long. Trimming cost V 5 bases and J 7 bases; bases outside gene matches: 6. Germline V lookup: CDR1 SGHDT, CDR2 YYEEEE. This CDR3 is CASRTSQANEQFF. Written as DNA, the CDR3 is TGTGCCAGCAGGACTAGCCAGGCGAATGAGCAGTTCTTC. Based on the CDR3 plus reference TRBV5-6 and TRBJ2-1, the full variable domain is DAGVTQSPTHLIKTRGQQVTLRCSPKSGHDTVSWYQQALGQGPQFIFQYYEEEERQRGNFPDRFSGHQFPNYSSELNVNALLLGDSALYLCASRTSQANEQFFGPGTRLTVL.

On this clone: This CDR3 is also generated by other DNA sequences in the sample. The chain couples TRBV30 to TRBJ2-7, with D unresolved. Germline values: CDR1 GTSNPN, CDR2 SVGIG (reference sequence). Between the trimmed V and J ends, which lost 0 bases and 5 bases, there was a span of 5 bases. The CDR3 length is 11 residues. CDR3 amino acids: CAWSVLNEQYF. CDR3 DNA sequence: TGTGCCTGGAGTGTACTCAACGAGCAGTACTTC.

This chain uses TRBV18 with TRBJ2-2, with D uncertain. CDR3 length: 13 residues. Trimming left V 3 bases short and J 1 base short, with 3 bases between. Germline CDR1 reads KGHSH; CDR2 reads LQKENI. CDR3 loop: CASSPRNTGELFF. CDR3 DNA: TGTGCCAGCTCACCCAGGAACACCGGGGAGCTGTTTTTT.